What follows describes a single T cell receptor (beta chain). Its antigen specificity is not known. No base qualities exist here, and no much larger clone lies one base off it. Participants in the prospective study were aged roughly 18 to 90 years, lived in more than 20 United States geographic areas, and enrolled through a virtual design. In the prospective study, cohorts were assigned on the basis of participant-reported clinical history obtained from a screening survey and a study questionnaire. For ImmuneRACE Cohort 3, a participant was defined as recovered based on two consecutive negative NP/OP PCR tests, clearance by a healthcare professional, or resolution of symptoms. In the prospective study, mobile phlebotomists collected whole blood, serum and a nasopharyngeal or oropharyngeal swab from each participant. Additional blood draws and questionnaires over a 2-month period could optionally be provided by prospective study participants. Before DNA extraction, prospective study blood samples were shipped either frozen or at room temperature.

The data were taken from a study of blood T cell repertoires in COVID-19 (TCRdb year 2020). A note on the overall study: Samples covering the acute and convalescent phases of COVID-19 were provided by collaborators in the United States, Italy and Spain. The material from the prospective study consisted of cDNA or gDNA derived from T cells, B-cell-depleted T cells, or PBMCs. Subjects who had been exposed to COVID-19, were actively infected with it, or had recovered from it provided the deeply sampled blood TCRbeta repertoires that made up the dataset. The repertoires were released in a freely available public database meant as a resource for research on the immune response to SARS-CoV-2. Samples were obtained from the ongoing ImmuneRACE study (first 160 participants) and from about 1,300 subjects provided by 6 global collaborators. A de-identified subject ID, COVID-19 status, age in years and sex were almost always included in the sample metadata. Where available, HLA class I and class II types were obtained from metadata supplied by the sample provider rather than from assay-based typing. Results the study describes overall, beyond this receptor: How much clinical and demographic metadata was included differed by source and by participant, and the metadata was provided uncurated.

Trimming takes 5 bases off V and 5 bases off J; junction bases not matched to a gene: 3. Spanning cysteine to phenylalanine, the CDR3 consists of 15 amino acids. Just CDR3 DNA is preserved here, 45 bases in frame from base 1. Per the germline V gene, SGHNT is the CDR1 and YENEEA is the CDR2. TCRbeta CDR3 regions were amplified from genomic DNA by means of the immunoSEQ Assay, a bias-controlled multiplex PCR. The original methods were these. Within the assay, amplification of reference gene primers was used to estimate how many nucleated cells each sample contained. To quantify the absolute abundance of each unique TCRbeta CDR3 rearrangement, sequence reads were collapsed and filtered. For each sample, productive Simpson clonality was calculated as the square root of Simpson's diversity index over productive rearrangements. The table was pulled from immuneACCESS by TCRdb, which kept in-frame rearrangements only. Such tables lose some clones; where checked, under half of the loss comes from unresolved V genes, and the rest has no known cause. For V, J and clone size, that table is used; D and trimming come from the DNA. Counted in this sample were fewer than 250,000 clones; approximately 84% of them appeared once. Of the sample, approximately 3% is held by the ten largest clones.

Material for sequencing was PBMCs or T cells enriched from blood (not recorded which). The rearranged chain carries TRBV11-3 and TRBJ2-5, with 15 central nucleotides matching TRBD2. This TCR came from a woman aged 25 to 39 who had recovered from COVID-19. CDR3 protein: CASSQGTSGGETQYF. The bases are TGTGCCAGCAGCCAAGGGACTAGCGGGGGGGAGACCCAGTACTTC.